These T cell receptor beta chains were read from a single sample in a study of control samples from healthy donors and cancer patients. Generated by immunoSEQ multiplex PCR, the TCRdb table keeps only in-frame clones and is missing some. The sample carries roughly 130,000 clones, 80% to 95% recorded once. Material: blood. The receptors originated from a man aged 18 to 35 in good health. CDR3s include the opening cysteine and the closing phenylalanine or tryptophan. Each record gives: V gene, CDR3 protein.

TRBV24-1	CATSSGPSGSSYNEQFF
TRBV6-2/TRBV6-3	CASSYSGLAGVYNEQFF
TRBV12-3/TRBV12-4	CASSLTDNQPQHF
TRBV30	CAWGRGWETQYF
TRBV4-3	CASSPRDRSYSDSPTF
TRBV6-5	CASSYVRGPYNEQFF
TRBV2	CASSQGGGRPGGNQPQHF
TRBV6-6	CASSGTGGLDQPQHF
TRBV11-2	CASSFDTQETQYF
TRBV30	CAWSVRVNTGELFF
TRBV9	CASRQGDNSPLHF
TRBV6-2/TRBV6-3	CASSLQGNNQPQHF
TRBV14	CASSLTGGLTEAFF
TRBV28	CASSLWEKTSYEQYF
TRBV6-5	CASSYGKGNQPQHF
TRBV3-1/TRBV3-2	CASSQGGQGYNEQFF
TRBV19	CASSPSVSGGDNEQFF
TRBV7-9	CASSTRTSGRNETQYF
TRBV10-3	CAISEFGAPYNEQFF
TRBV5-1	CASSLGDNSNQPQHF
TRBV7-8	CASSLSGGTGELFF
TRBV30	CAWGPSGVNEQFF
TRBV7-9	CASALGGPVYNEQFF
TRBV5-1	CASSLVGLTDTQYF
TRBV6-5	CASSYSTTYEQYF
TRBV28	CASSSPGLGWSDTQYF
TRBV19	CASSGTATNYGYTF
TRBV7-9	CASSFTDTQYF
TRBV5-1	CASSWSSGDTEAFF
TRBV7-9	CASSLGRLGRNNEQFF
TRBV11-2	CASSWAGIYTEAFF
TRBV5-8	CASIGGWGIQYF
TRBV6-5	CASSGQGPTNEKLFF
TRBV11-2	CASSLDRVNEPYNSPLHF
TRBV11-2	CASSRTGSSYNEQFF
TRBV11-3	CASSPLPGVIMYQETQYF
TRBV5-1	CASRPQGENSPLHF
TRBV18	CASSLINSGRSYEQFF
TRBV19	CASSIEGGPHEQYF
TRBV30	CAWSVRLGGTDTQYF
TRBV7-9	CASSLDSGNNEQFF
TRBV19	CASSMGTISYNEQFF
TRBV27	CASSFGGPPDYGYTF
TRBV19	CASSRTSGNLNEQFF
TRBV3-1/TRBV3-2	CASSQEPTGGYGYTF